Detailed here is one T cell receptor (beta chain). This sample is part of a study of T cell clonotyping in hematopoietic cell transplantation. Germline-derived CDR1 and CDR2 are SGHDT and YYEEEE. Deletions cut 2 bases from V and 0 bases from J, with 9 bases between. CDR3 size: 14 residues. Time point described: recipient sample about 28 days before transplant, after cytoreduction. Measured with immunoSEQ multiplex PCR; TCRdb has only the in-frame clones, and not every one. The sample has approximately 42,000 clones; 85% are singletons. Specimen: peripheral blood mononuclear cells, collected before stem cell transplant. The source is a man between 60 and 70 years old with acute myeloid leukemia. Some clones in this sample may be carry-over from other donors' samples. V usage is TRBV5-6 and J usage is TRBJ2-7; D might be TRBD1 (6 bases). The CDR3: CASSFTTGSYEQYF. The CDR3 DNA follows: TGTGCCAGCAGCTTCACGACAGGCTCCTACGAGCAGTACTTC.